Below are 25 T cell receptor beta chains sequenced from a single sample in a study of T cell repertoires in cytomegalovirus infection. TCRdb re-analysed the reads in MiXCR, keeping a single row per CDR3 protein. This sample yields 270,000 or so distinct CDR3 sequences, of which 17% are seen a single time; roughly half belongs to the top ten. Sequenced material: CD8+ T cells from PBMCs. These receptors all come from a human donor in good health (CMV status not recorded). Some clones in this sample may be carry-over from other donors' samples.

The chain combines TRBV7-9 with TRBJ2-3, with D hard to call. There are 16 residues in the CDR3. CDR1 SEHNR and CDR2 FQNEAQ come from the germline V gene (reference sequence). The V end was cut by 5 bases, the J end by 1 base, with 16 bases between. The CDR3 sequence is CASSPAEGPGTDTQYF. DNA for the CDR3: TGTGCCAGCAGCCCCGCAGAAGGTCCTGGCACAGATACGCAGTATTTT.

A few counts support this clonotype. The chain couples TRBV6-5 to TRBJ2-3; D is perhaps TRBD2 (6 bases). CDR3 size: 13 residues. Germline V gene sequence: CDR1 MNHEY, CDR2 SVGAGI. The germline V and J ends were trimmed by 11 bases and 4 bases, with 16 bases remaining between them. The CDR3 DNA reads TGTGCCGCTCGTGGCGGGGAGGCAGATACGCAGTATTTT. Residues: CAARGGEADTQYF.

The table lists this clonotype with many counts. The V gene is TRBV7-6, the J gene TRBJ2-7; the D is unclear. Germline V gene sequence: CDR1 SGHVS, CDR2 FNYEAQ. V lost 1 base to trimming and J lost 1 base, with 5 bases between them. The CDR3 is 13 amino acids. CDR3 amino acids: CASSLDQSYEQYF. The CDR3 DNA sequence: TGTGCCAGCAGCTTAGACCAGTCCTACGAGCAGTACTTC.

This clonotype was observed a handful of times. The J gene is TRBJ2-3, the V gene TRBV14; tentative D call: TRBD2 (5 bases). The V end was cut by 0 bases, the J end by 4 bases, with 14 bases between. This CDR3 is built from 16 residues. Germline V CDR1 and CDR2: SGHDN, FVKESK. The CDR3 DNA follows: TGTGCCAGCAGCCAAGATGAGGCGTGGAGGTCAGATACGCAGTATTTT. Its translation is CASSQDEAWRSDTQYF.

This clonotype was observed many times. The V and J genes are TRBV7-2 and TRBJ2-7; 10 nucleotides agree with TRBD1. This CDR3 contains 15 residues. V lost 5 bases and J lost 4; bases outside the gene matches: 8. CDR1 and CDR2 from the germline V gene are SGHTA and FQGNSA. CDR3 region: CASSHGPGQGYEQYF. The CDR3 DNA reads TGTGCCAGCAGCCACGGTCCGGGACAGGGGTACGAGCAGTACTTC.

This clonotype was found a few times. This sequence joins TRBV20-1 and TRBJ1-6, with TRBD1 as a possible D gene (5 bases). CDR3 length: 15 residues. Germline-derived CDR1 and CDR2 are DFQATT and SNEGSKA (reference sequence). The V and J ends lost 3 bases and 10 bases respectively, with 19 bases between them. Here the CDR3 reads CSASGLQVGLSPLHF. In DNA form, the CDR3 reads TGCAGTGCTAGCGGATTACAGGTTGGCCTCTCACCCCTCCACTTT.

This clonotype was detected many times. The V call is TRBV28, the J call TRBJ2-2; 10 bases match TRBD1. After removal of 4 bases from V and 2 bases from J, the junction contained 16 bases not matched to a gene. Germline V gives CDR1 MDHEN, CDR2 SYDVKM. The CDR3 runs 20 residues. CDR3 sequence (DNA): TGTGCCAGCAGTTCCCTAACCGGGACAGGGGAGGAAAAAAACACCGGGGAGCTGTTTTTT. It codes for CASSSLTGTGEEKNTGELFF.

The gene calls are TRBV27 and TRBJ2-5; 13 bases align to TRBD2. J lost 4 bases, V lost 3 bases, and 5 bases had no gene match. Germline V CDR1 and CDR2: MNHEY, SMNVEV (reference sequence). This CDR3 contains 16 residues. CDR3 protein: CASSFLLAGGPETQYF. The CDR3 bases are TGTGCCAGCAGTTTCCTACTAGCGGGGGGGCCAGAGACCCAGTACTTC.

Many counts were recorded for this clonotype. The V and J genes are TRBV7-6 and TRBJ2-2; the D gene is possibly TRBD2 (5 bases). The CDR3 runs to 16 residues. Trimming cost V 4 bases and J 4 bases, with 16 bases left between them. Per germline, CDR1 SGHVS and CDR2 FNYEAQ. CDR3 bases: TGTGCCAGCAGCTGGGTCGTAGAGGGCGGCACCGGGGAGCTGTTTTTT. It translates to CASSWVVEGGTGELFF.

Details on this clonotype: Without the conserved terminal phenylalanine or tryptophan, this CDR3 likely stems from a read error. The CDR3 DNA follows: TGTGCCAGCAGGGACCCAGGAAATTTTCTCTCTGGGGCCAACGTCCTGACTTAC. It codes for CASRDPGNFLSGANVLTY. The chain carries TRBV5-3 and TRBJ2-6; D could derive from TRBD1 or TRBD2 (5 bases each). TRBV5-3 is an ORF, with its function uncertain. V was cut by 8 bases and J by 0 bases, with 21 bases left in between. This CDR3 region has 18 residues.

This clonotype was observed many times. CDR3 sequence: CASSFLRGDANTGELFF. The DNA of the CDR3 is TGTGCCAGCAGCTTCCTGAGGGGGGACGCGAACACCGGGGAGCTGTTTTTT. The genes are TRBV11-2 and TRBJ2-2; D could derive from TRBD1 or TRBD2 (6 bases each). This CDR3 is built from 17 residues. Germline CDR1 is SGHAT and CDR2 is FQNNGV. V lost 3 bases and J lost 0, with 14 bases in between.

This clonotype was picked up many times. The chain uses TRBV12-3 or TRBV12-4 and TRBJ2-3, with D unresolved. The CDR3 contains 14 residues. V was cut by 5 bases and J by 6 bases, with 15 bases left in between. The CDR3 sequence: CASSPGGPGDTQYF. The DNA of the CDR3 is TGTGCCAGCAGTCCAGGCGGCCCCGGCGATACGCAGTATTTT.

This clonotype was found many times. The rearrangement links TRBV7-2 to TRBJ2-5; TRBD1 might be the D (6 bases). CDR1 is SGHTA and CDR2 is FQGNSA in the germline V gene. The CDR3 extends over 15 amino acids. V shed 6 bases and J shed 4 bases, with 18 bases lying between them. CDR3 sequence (DNA): TGTGCCAGCAGTGCAATACACCTAGGGGGAGAGACCCAGTACTTC. Amino acids: CASSAIHLGGETQYF.

The chain couples TRBV9 to TRBJ1-6; a weak D match, TRBD1 (5 bases). The germline CDR1 and CDR2 sequences are SGDLS and YYNGEE. This CDR3 contains 14 residues. V lost 0 bases to trimming and J lost 9 bases, with 10 bases between them. The DNA of the CDR3 is TGTGCCAGCAGCGTAGGGGCAGGGAGTTCACCCCTCCACTTT. This gives the protein CASSVGAGSSPLHF.

This clonotype was detected many times. As DNA, the CDR3 is TGTGCCAGCAGCATGGACAGGGTCCGAGAGACCCAGTACTTC. Translating it yields CASSMDRVRETQYF. V usage is TRBV7-9 and J usage is TRBJ2-5, with 8 bases identical to TRBD1. The germline V gene encodes CDR1 SEHNR and CDR2 FQNEAQ (reference sequence). With V trimmed by 5 bases and J by 4 bases, 6 bases remained unmatched. The CDR3 is made up of 14 amino acids.

The V call is TRBV11-2, the J call TRBJ2-1; 7 bases align to TRBD2. This CDR3 has 15 amino acids. The J segment lost 6 bases and the V segment lost 2 bases, leaving 7 bases of the junction unmatched. Germline lookup yields CDR1 SGHAT and CDR2 FQNNGV. The CDR3 reads CASSLSLGGGNEQFF. CDR3 nucleotide sequence: TGTGCCAGCAGCTTAAGCTTGGGCGGGGGCAATGAGCAGTTCTTC.

The genes are TRBV20-1 and TRBJ2-3; D tentatively fits TRBD1 or TRBD2 (6 bases each). Germline loops: CDR1 DFQATT, CDR2 SNEGSKA (reference sequence). The CDR3 has 15 amino acids. The V gene lost 0 bases and the J gene lost 4 bases, with 14 bases spanning the gap. As DNA, the CDR3 is TGCAGTGCTAGAGATAGGGGGGCCGATCCAGATACGCAGTATTTT. This translates into CSARDRGADPDTQYF.

There are many counts of this clonotype. The genes are TRBV7-8 and TRBJ1-4; D is possibly TRBD1 (6 bases). Germline CDR1 and CDR2: SGHVS and FQNEAQ. This CDR3 is 15 amino acids long. V gave up 3 bases and J gave up 5 bases, with 13 bases separating them. The CDR3 nucleotides are TGTGCCAGCAGCTTGGTGGGGCAGGGGAATGAAAAACTGTTTTTT. Its protein product is CASSLVGQGNEKLFF.

Ten or more counts support this clonotype. J is TRBJ2-5 and V is TRBV7-3, with 8 positions matching TRBD2. The V and J ends lost 2 bases and 5 bases, in that order; junction bases with no gene match: 7. The CDR3 spans 15 residues. Germline CDR1 and CDR2: SGHTA and FQGTGA. The CDR3 reads CASSLSGGGLETQYF. CDR3 in DNA: TGTGCCAGCAGCTTATCGGGGGGGGGCCTCGAGACCCAGTACTTC.

This clonotype was counted many times. The chain links TRBV12-3 or TRBV12-4 to TRBJ2-7, with a tentative D call TRBD2 (5 bases). Deletions cut 6 bases from V and 3 bases from J, with 27 bases between. The CDR3 is 18 residues long. CDR3 sequence (DNA): TGTGCCAGCAGCAGAAGAGGCCCCGTGGACTCCGCGGTCTACGAGCAGTACTTC. Translating gives CASSRRGPVDSAVYEQYF.

V gene TRBV7-3 combines with J gene TRBJ2-3; 7 nucleotides line up with TRBD2. The CDR3 is 15 residues long. Germline V gives CDR1 SGHTA, CDR2 FQGTGA. V lost 2 bases, J lost 5 bases, and 7 bases stayed unmatched. CDR3 sequence reads: CASSLGWGGGDTQYF. As DNA, the CDR3 is TGTGCCAGCAGCTTAGGGTGGGGGGGGGGAGATACGCAGTATTTT.

This rearrangement joins TRBV27 to TRBJ2-7; a possible D gene is TRBD2 (5 bases). The CDR3 has 14 amino acids. V was cut by 2 bases and J by 0 bases, with 8 bases left in between. Germline lookup yields CDR1 MNHEY and CDR2 SMNVEV (reference sequence). This chain's CDR3 is CASSLRGISYEQYF. In nucleotides, the CDR3 is TGTGCCAGCAGTTTACGAGGGATCTCCTACGAGCAGTACTTC.

The chain employs TRBV5-6 and TRBJ2-7; D might be TRBD1 (6 bases). Germline V gives CDR1 SGHDT, CDR2 YYEEEE. V was clipped by 0 bases and J by 5 bases, with 9 bases between them. CDR3 length equals 13 residues. CDR3 residues: CASSLAGGDEQYF. CDR3 bases: TGTGCCAGCAGCTTGGCTGGGGGCGACGAGCAGTACTTC.

This clonotype was detected ten times or more. The rearrangement joins TRBV12-3 or TRBV12-4 to TRBJ2-5, with 9 positions matching TRBD2. The CDR3 runs to 17 residues. The V segment lost 3 bases and the J segment 0 bases; nucleotides outside the gene matches: 8. Here the CDR3 DNA reads TGTGCCAGCAGTTTTCCGTATGAGCGGGGGGACCAAGAGACCCAGTACTTC. It encodes CASSFPYERGDQETQYF.

This clonotype came up a few times. The rearrangement joins TRBV12-3 or TRBV12-4 to TRBJ2-2; TRBD1 matches 9 bases. The V and J ends lost 6 bases and 5 bases, in that order; junction bases with no gene match: 4. The CDR3 sequence is 14 residues long. The CDR3 coding sequence is TGTGCCAGCAGCACGACAGGGGGTACCGGGGAGCTGTTTTTT. Its translation is CASSTTGGTGELFF.